The 21 T cell receptor beta chains below all came from one sample that was sequenced in a study of T-cell memory formation after mild COVID-19. TCRdb itself ran the 5' RACE reads through MiXCR, one entry per CDR3 protein. The sample has around 420,000 distinct CDR3 sequences; approximately 24% are singletons. The specimen sequenced was PBMCs or a T cell subset sorted from them (not recorded which). These receptor sequences come from an adult woman who had mild COVID-19 (a few samples of this study predate the infection). Cell type and time point are not known.

This clonotype turned up a few times. CDR3 in amino acids: CASSRALFYEQYF. CDR3 nucleotide sequence: TGTGCCAGCAGCCGGGCCCTTTTCTACGAGCAGTACTTC. The chain uses TRBV12-3 or TRBV12-4 and TRBJ2-7; D gene uncertain. The germline V and J ends were trimmed by 6 bases and 3 bases, with 12 bases remaining between them. The CDR3 extends over 13 amino acids.

This chain uses TRBV4-3 with TRBJ2-1; 12 nucleotides match TRBD2. This CDR3 is built from 18 residues. CDR1 is LGHNA, CDR2 YSLEER, per germline. With V trimmed by 0 bases and J by 7 bases, 10 bases remained unmatched. CDR3 sequence reads: CASSQERLAGGPGNEQFF. The CDR3 nucleotides are TGCGCCAGCAGCCAAGAGAGGCTAGCGGGAGGGCCGGGGAATGAGCAGTTCTTC.

Only a few counts were recorded for this clonotype. The chain recombines TRBV24-1 with TRBJ2-3, with D perhaps matching TRBD2 (5 bases). V shed 9 bases and J shed 2 bases, with 14 bases lying between them. The germline V gene encodes CDR1 KGHDR and CDR2 SFDVKD. The CDR3 is 14 residues long. The CDR3 here is CATSDGGFTDTQYF. For the CDR3, the DNA is TGTGCCACCTCCGACGGCGGGTTCACAGATACGCAGTATTTT.

This clonotype showed up just a few times. The V and J genes are TRBV7-2 and TRBJ2-5, with TRBD2 matching over 9 bases. J was trimmed by 5 bases and V by 2 bases; bases with no gene match: 15. CDR1 is SGHTA, CDR2 FQGNSA, per germline. This CDR3 contains 18 residues. The CDR3 is CASSLRRLAGTARETQYF. CDR3 in DNA: TGTGCCAGCAGCTTAAGGCGGCTAGCGGGGACTGCGAGGGAGACCCAGTACTTC.

CDR3 coding DNA: TGTGCCAGCAGCCCTAGAGGGGGCGGGAGTGCCGGGGAGCTGTTTTTT. Translation gives CASSPRGGGSAGELFF. The chain uses TRBV7-2 and TRBJ2-2; either TRBD1 or TRBD2 may fit D (7 bases each). Germline lookup yields CDR1 SGHTA and CDR2 FQGNSA. This CDR3 spans 16 amino acids. Trimming stripped 5 bases from V and 6 bases from J, with 19 bases between.

This clonotype was seen more than once but under ten times. This chain joins TRBV11-1 and TRBJ2-1; D is perhaps TRBD2 (5 bases). Germline V gene sequence: CDR1 SGHAT, CDR2 FQDESV (reference sequence). The CDR3 sequence is 18 residues long. V was cut by 1 base and J by 0 bases, with 16 bases left in between. The CDR3 region has the DNA TGTGCCAGCAGCTTAGTCCCTGGACGGGAACTCTCCTACAATGAGCAGTTCTTC. It codes for CASSLVPGRELSYNEQFF.

The chain has TRBV20-1 and TRBJ1-3; D may be TRBD1 (5 bases). Germline CDR1 DFQATT, CDR2 SNEGSKA (reference sequence). Trimming stripped 0 bases from V and 4 bases from J, with 10 bases between. The CDR3 has 14 residues. CDR3 in DNA: TGCAGTGCTAGAGATTCGACAGAAGGAAACACCATATATTTT. This encodes CSARDSTEGNTIYF.

In its sample, this clonotype was seen a few times. This chain links TRBV5-6 with TRBJ2-1; TRBD1 matches at 9 bases. The germline gives CDR1 SGHDT, CDR2 YYEEEE. V shed 3 bases, J shed 2 bases, and the junction held 3 bases outside the gene matches. The CDR3 extends over 15 amino acids. CDR3 sequence reads: CASSYGQGTYNEQFF. Written as DNA, the CDR3 is TGTGCCAGCAGCTACGGACAGGGGACCTACAATGAGCAGTTCTTC.

This chain connects TRBV12-3 or TRBV12-4 to TRBJ1-1; D is unclear. The CDR3 contains 13 residues. Trimming stripped 4 bases from V and 9 bases from J, with 15 bases between. This CDR3 reads CASSSRAYPKAFF. The DNA for the CDR3 is TGTGCCAGCAGTTCTCGTGCCTATCCTAAAGCTTTCTTT.

This clonotype was recorded a few times. The genes are TRBV19 and TRBJ1-1; no firm D call. From germline, CDR1 is LNHDA and CDR2 SQIVND (reference sequence). Trimming removed 6 bases at V and 0 bases at J, with 8 bases between. The CDR3 spans 13 residues. The CDR3 reads CASRVTLNTEAFF. The CDR3 coding sequence is TGTGCCAGTAGAGTGACTTTGAACACTGAAGCTTTCTTT.

This chain uses TRBV5-5 with TRBJ2-7; D unresolved. The CDR3 spans 12 residues. Germline V gene lookup returns CDR1 SGHKS and CDR2 YYEKEE (reference sequence). The V end lost 3 bases, the J end lost 3 bases, and 7 bases lay between the germline ends. The CDR3 here is CASSSNLYEQYF. The CDR3 nucleotides read TGTGCCAGCAGCTCCAACCTCTACGAGCAGTACTTC.

This sequence joins TRBV18 and TRBJ2-5; 8 bases fit TRBD1. The CDR3 runs 14 residues. The V gene end was trimmed by 3 bases and the J gene end by 4 bases; junction bases not matched to a gene: 4. Per germline, CDR1 KGHSH and CDR2 LQKENI. This CDR3 is CASSPSGQGETQYF. CDR3 in DNA: TGTGCCAGCTCACCTTCCGGACAGGGAGAGACCCAGTACTTC. Together with reference TRBV18 and TRBJ2-5, the CDR3 gives the full variable domain: NAGVMQNPRHLVRRRGQEARLRCSPMKGHSHVYWYRQLPEEGLKFMVYLQKENIIDESGMPKERFSAEFPKEGPSILRIQQVVRGDSAAYFCASSPSGQGETQYFGPGTRLLVL.

CDR3 coding DNA: TGCGCCAGCAAACATAGCGGGGGACTCACAGATACGCAGTATTTT. Its protein product is CASKHSGGLTDTQYF. J is TRBJ2-3 and V is TRBV4-3, with 9 nucleotides matching TRBD2. V trimming: 7 bases; J trimming: 2 bases; junction bases outside the gene matches: 7. CDR1 and CDR2 (germline): LGHNA, YSLEER. The CDR3 runs 15 residues.

This chain joins TRBV6-1 and TRBJ2-5; 7 bases fit TRBD2. With V trimmed by 3 bases and J by 1 base, 2 bases remained unmatched. CDR3 length equals 14 residues. Germline values: CDR1 MNHNS, CDR2 SASEGT. In DNA form, the CDR3 reads TGTGCCAGCAGTGACCGACTAGCCCAAGAGACCCAGTACTTC. It encodes CASSDRLAQETQYF.

This clonotype appeared a single time. This chain's CDR3 is CASSLLRAASNQPQHF. As DNA, the CDR3 is TGTGCCAGCAGCTTGCTCAGGGCGGCGAGCAATCAGCCCCAGCATTTT. The chain has TRBV5-6 and TRBJ1-5; D might be TRBD1 (5 bases). This CDR3 is built from 16 residues. Germline assignment: CDR1 SGHDT and CDR2 YYEEEE. V lost 1 base and J lost 1, with 12 bases in between.

The chain combines TRBV28 with TRBJ2-5, with D tentatively TRBD2 (5 bases). Germline CDR1 is MDHEN and CDR2 is SYDVKM. CDR3 length: 15 amino acids. The germline V and J ends were trimmed by 5 bases and 4 bases, with 17 bases remaining between them. This CDR3 is CASSPREEVGETQYF. DNA for the CDR3: TGTGCCAGCAGTCCACGAGAGGAGGTAGGAGAGACCCAGTACTTC. The entire variable domain, with the rest obtained from reference TRBV28 and TRBJ2-5, is as follows: DVKVTQSSRYLVKRTGEKVFLECVQDMDHENMFWYRQDPGLGLRLIYFSYDVKMKEKGDIPEGYSVSREKKERFSLILESASTNQTSMYLCASSPREEVGETQYFGPGTRLLVL.

This sequence joins TRBV2 and TRBJ1-1; tentatively, D is TRBD1 (5 bases). The V and J ends lost 7 bases and 1 base respectively, with 16 bases between them. CDR3 length: 15 amino acids. Germline values: CDR1 SNHLY, CDR2 FYNNEI. As DNA, the CDR3 is TGTGCCAGCACACGCACACGGGGGGAGAACACTGAAGCTTTCTTT. This codes for CASTRTRGENTEAFF. Full variable domain (missing parts from reference TRBV2 and TRBJ1-1): EPEVTQTPSHQVTQMGQEVILRCVPISNHLYFYWYRQILGQKVEFLVSFYNNEISEKSEIFDDQFSVERPDGSNFTLKIRSTKLEDSAMYFCASTRTRGENTEAFFGQGTRLTVV.

The chain combines TRBV29-1 with TRBJ1-5; TRBD1 agrees at 10 bases. Germline V lookup: CDR1 SQVTM, CDR2 ANQGSEA. Unmatched junction bases numbered 2, after V lost 4 bases and J lost 2 bases. This CDR3 comprises 14 residues. CDR3 nucleotide sequence: TGCAGCGTTGGGACAGGGGGAGGCAATCAGCCCCAGCATTTT. Amino acids: CSVGTGGGNQPQHF.

The V gene is TRBV7-3, the J gene TRBJ2-1; 8 bases align to TRBD1. The junction had 6 bases not matched to a gene; V was cut back by 5 bases and J by 6 bases. The CDR3 has 14 amino acids. CDR1 is SGHTA, CDR2 FQGTGA, per germline. The CDR3 reads CASSADRDVNEQFF. The DNA for the CDR3 is TGTGCCAGCAGCGCGGACAGGGACGTCAATGAGCAGTTCTTC.

The chain uses TRBV7-2 and TRBJ2-5; D possibly matches TRBD1 or TRBD2 (7 bases each). CDR1 and CDR2 from the germline V gene are SGHTA and FQGNSA. V was cut by 5 bases and J by 5 bases, with 15 bases left in between. There are 14 residues in the CDR3. CDR3 sequence: CASSPWGGGETQYF. Here the CDR3 DNA reads TGTGCCAGCAGCCCATGGGGAGGGGGCGAGACCCAGTACTTC. The whole variable domain, filled in from reference TRBV7-2 and TRBJ2-5, reads GAGVSQSPSNKVTEKGKDVELRCDPISGHTALYWYRQSLGQGLEFLIYFQGNSAPDKSGLPSDRFSAERTGGSVSTLTIQRTQQEDSAVYLCASSPWGGGETQYFGPGTRLLVL.

This chain connects TRBV7-9 to TRBJ2-3; D is possibly TRBD1 (6 bases). V lost 1 base, J lost 1 base, and 12 bases lay in between. The CDR3 has 16 amino acids. Germline V gene lookup returns CDR1 SEHNR and CDR2 FQNEAQ (reference sequence). The CDR3 bases are TGTGCCAGCAGCTTAGACGCAGGGGCCGGCACAGATACGCAGTATTTT. This codes for CASSLDAGAGTDTQYF.